Listed below are T cell receptor beta chains from one sample, sequenced in a study of T cells after yellow fever vaccination. TCRdb called the 5' RACE reads again in MiXCR, with one record for every CDR3 protein. The data hold about 200,000 distinct CDR3 sequences, with roughly 3% observed a single time. Sequences were derived from CD4+ T cells sorted from PBMCs, sampled 10 days after the yellow fever booster vaccination. The receptors shown here come from a man between 18 and 29 years old who received the YFV17D yellow fever vaccine. The CDR3 runs from the conserved cysteine through the conserved F or W. D genes are given only for firm matches. Not every row has a clone size; where given, it reads once, few, many or a size class.

TRBV29-1	TRBJ1-2	many	-	TGCAGCGTTGCTCGGGGTGCGGACTATGGCTACACCTTC	CSVARGADYGYTF
TRBV11-2	TRBJ1-1	many	-	TGTGCCAGCAGCTTAGACCGCCACGGTGAAGCTTTCTTT	CASSLDRHGEAFF
TRBV6-5	TRBJ1-2	many	-	TGTGCCAGCAGTTACTCGGGGAGGGGCTACACCTTC	CASSYSGRGYTF
TRBV6-6	TRBJ2-1	-	-	TGTGCCAGCATCCGGGTAGGTACGCGTGAGCAGTTCTTC	CASIRVGTREQFF
TRBV6-2/TRBV6-3	TRBJ1-6	many	-	TGTGCCAGCAGCCGAAATCGGGACGGACGCTATAATTCACCCCTCCACTTT	CASSRNRDGRYNSPLHF
TRBV5-1	TRBJ2-1	many	TRBD1	TGCGCCAGCAGCTTGGGGGACAGGGGGAATGAGCAGTTCTTC	CASSLGDRGNEQFF
TRBV18	TRBJ1-2	few	-	TGTGCCAGCTCACCCCCGGCACTGGCGGGCTACACCTTC	CASSPPALAGYTF
TRBV5-1	TRBJ2-3	-	TRBD2	TGCGCCAGCAGCTCCGGGACTAGTGCAGCAGATACGCAGTATTTT	CASSSGTSAADTQYF
TRBV27	TRBJ2-3	many	-	TGTGCCAGCAGTCAATACCCCCTCACAGATACGCAGTATTTT	CASSQYPLTDTQYF
TRBV12-3/TRBV12-4	TRBJ1-5	-	TRBD1	TGTGCCAGCAGTTTAGGAGGGGGCAGACGCCAGCCCCAGCATTTT	CASSLGGGRRQPQHF
TRBV5-1	TRBJ1-5	many	-	TGCGCCAGCAGCCCCAATGGGGGGAGTAATCAGCCCCAGCATTTT	CASSPNGGSNQPQHF
TRBV5-1	TRBJ2-5	many	-	TGCGCCAGCAGCGCTCGGGGGCCCCCCCAAGAGACCCAGTACTTC	CASSARGPPQETQYF
TRBV20-1	TRBJ2-1	-	-	TGCAGTGCCGCTAAGGGGGGAGTTGGCAATGAGCAGTTCTTC	CSAAKGGVGNEQFF
TRBV7-2	TRBJ2-3	many	-	TGTGCCAGCAGGGGGGGTGGAGATACGCAGTATTTT	CASRGGGDTQYF
TRBV28	TRBJ2-3	-	TRBD1	TGTGCCAGCATCTCGCCCAGGGGGCTAGTGGGGCAGTATTTT	CASISPRGLVGQYF
TRBV7-9	TRBJ1-4	many	-	TGTGCCAGCAGCTTAAACGGGGGAAGAAATGAAAAACTGTTTTTT	CASSLNGGRNEKLFF
TRBV9	TRBJ2-1	many	TRBD1	TGTGCCAGCAGCGTAGCTGGGGGGACAGGGGGCTACAATGAGCAGTTCTTC	CASSVAGGTGGYNEQFF
TRBV7-2	TRBJ1-1	few	-	TGTGCCAGCAGCACCCACTGGCGGGGCCCTGAAGCTTTTTTT	CASSTHWRGPEAFF
TRBV6-2/TRBV6-3	TRBJ2-3	many	-	TGTGCCAGCAGTTACGAGTATAGCACAGATACGCAGTATTTT	CASSYEYSTDTQYF
TRBV20-1	TRBJ2-2	many	TRBD2	TGCAGTGCTAGACCCCTAGCGGCCGAAAACACCGGGGAGCTGTTTTTT	CSARPLAAENTGELFF
TRBV7-2	TRBJ1-6	-	-	TGTGCCAGCAGCTTAGTAAGGGCAGGTTCACCCCTCCACTTT	CASSLVRAGSPLHF
TRBV7-9	TRBJ2-2	many	-	TGTGCCAGCAGCTACGGGTCAAACACCGGGGAGCTGTTTTTT	CASSYGSNTGELFF
TRBV30	TRBJ1-1	many	-	TGTGCCTGGAGTCCCTTGGAAGAGGAAGGGACTGAAGCTTTCTTT	CAWSPLEEEGTEAFF
TRBV6-5	TRBJ2-7	few	TRBD2	TGTGCCAGCAGTTACGGCGGGGGGACGTCCTACGAGCAGTACTTC	CASSYGGGTSYEQYF
TRBV20-1	TRBJ2-3	many	TRBD1	TGCAGTGCCCACTCCGGGACAGGGCGTTCAGATACGCAGTATTTT	CSAHSGTGRSDTQYF
TRBV5-1	TRBJ1-1	many	-	TGCGCCAGCAGCTTCGCGCAGGGGAGGCCCACTGAAGCTTTCTTT	CASSFAQGRPTEAFF
TRBV6-5	TRBJ1-2	-	-	TGTGCCAGCAGTTATGATACCCCTCCTAACTATGGCTACACCTTC	CASSYDTPPNYGYTF
TRBV2	TRBJ2-5	-	TRBD2	TGTGCCAGCAGTTCCCGCGGGGGAGCGGGAGAGACCCAGTACTTC	CASSSRGGAGETQYF
TRBV5-1	TRBJ2-5	many	TRBD2	TGCGCCAGCAGCTTGGCCCGACTAGCGGAACAAGAGACCCAGTACTTC	CASSLARLAEQETQYF
TRBV30	TRBJ2-4	many	-	TGTGCCTGGAGTGTAGATCGGAGAGGGAAAAACATTCAGTACTTC	CAWSVDRRGKNIQYF
TRBV9	TRBJ2-6	-	TRBD1	TGTGCCAGCAGCGAACGACAGGGGGCCGGGGCCAACGTCCTGACTTTC	CASSERQGAGANVLTF
TRBV7-6	TRBJ2-5	-	TRBD2	TGTGCCAGCATGGCTAGCGGGGGAAGAGAGACCCAGTACTTC	CASMASGGRETQYF
TRBV11-2	TRBJ1-2	many	-	TGTGCCAGCAGCCCGCTCGGACAGAGGGGCCATGGCTACACCTTC	CASSPLGQRGHGYTF
TRBV30	TRBJ1-1	-	-	TGTGCCTGGAGTCTACAGGGCTGGACTGAAGCTTTCTTT	CAWSLQGWTEAFF
TRBV18	TRBJ2-1	-	TRBD2	TGTGCCAGCTCACCAGCTCGCGGTACGGGGGGACTTGAGCAGTTCTTC	CASSPARGTGGLEQFF
TRBV5-1	TRBJ1-4	many	TRBD1	TGCGCCAGCAGCTTGGCGCAGGGGGCAGATGAAAAACTGTTTTTT	CASSLAQGADEKLFF
TRBV29-1	TRBJ1-6	many	-	TGCAGCGTTCAGGTCTCATCGAGGGCTAATTCACCCCTCCACTTT	CSVQVSSRANSPLHF
TRBV2	TRBJ2-1	many	TRBD2	TGTGCCAGCAGTTTCAGCGGGGGGGCTAATGAGCAGTTCTTC	CASSFSGGANEQFF
TRBV4-3	TRBJ1-6	many	-	TGCGCCAGCAGCCAAGGAAGGGGTGATTCACCCCTCCACTTT	CASSQGRGDSPLHF
TRBV5-1	TRBJ1-1	many	-	TGCGCCAGCAGCTTGGTTGTCGTACAGACTGAAGCTTTCTTT	CASSLVVVQTEAFF
TRBV11-3	TRBJ2-3	-	-	TGTGCCAGCAGCTTAGAGGGGCTGGGAGATACGCAGTATTTT	CASSLEGLGDTQYF
TRBV20-1	TRBJ2-7	-	TRBD2	TGCAGTGCAAATAGCGGGAGCTCCTACGAGCAGTACTTC	CSANSGSSYEQYF
TRBV7-2	TRBJ2-3	many	TRBD2	TGTGCCAGCACCGTACGGGGGGGGGAAGCTACGCAGTATTTT	CASTVRGGEATQYF
TRBV4-2	TRBJ2-7	many	TRBD1	TGTGCCAGCAGCCAAGGCGACAGGGCATACGAGCAGTACTTC	CASSQGDRAYEQYF
TRBV3-1	TRBJ1-6	few	-	TGTGCCAGCAGCCAAGAAGGCACAGGGATTAAGGGTTCACCCCTCCACTTT	CASSQEGTGIKGSPLHF
TRBV20-1	TRBJ1-1	many	TRBD1	TGCAGTGCTAGACCCAGGGGGCGAACTGAAGCTTTCTTT	CSARPRGRTEAFF
TRBV5-1	TRBJ1-1	many	-	TGCGCCAGCAGCTTTTCGGGGTGGGACACTGAAGCTTTCTTT	CASSFSGWDTEAFF
TRBV12-3/TRBV12-4	TRBJ1-3	many	-	TGTGCCAGCAGACCTACAGGCTCTGGAAACACCATATATTTT	CASRPTGSGNTIYF
TRBV5-1	TRBJ2-1	many	-	TGCGCCAGCAGCTTCAATTCCTACAATGAGCAGTTCTTC	CASSFNSYNEQFF
TRBV5-1	TRBJ1-2	few	-	TGCGCCAGCAGCTTGACAGGGCCCAACTATGGCTACACCTTC	CASSLTGPNYGYTF
TRBV6-1	TRBJ1-5	few	-	TGTGCCAGCAAGTTCCAGGGGACCCCTTATAGCAATCAGCCCCAGCATTTT	CASKFQGTPYSNQPQHF
TRBV10-3	TRBJ1-5	-	TRBD1	TGTGCCATCAGTGAGGGGCTTCAGGGGGTGAAGCATTTT	CAISEGLQGVKHF
TRBV18	TRBJ2-4	many	-	TGTGCCAGCTCACCCGGGGGCGTGGACATTCAGTACTTC	CASSPGGVDIQYF
TRBV29-1	TRBJ2-5	-	-	TGCAGCGTTGAAGTAGGGTTCCAAGAGACCCAGTACTTC	CSVEVGFQETQYF
TRBV6-2/TRBV6-3	TRBJ1-5	-	TRBD1	TGTGCCAGCAGCAACAGGGGGCAACCCTATCAGCCCCAGCATTTT	CASSNRGQPYQPQHF
TRBV7-6	TRBJ1-1	few	TRBD1	TGTGCCAGCAGCTTAGGACAGGGTAAGAACACTGAAGCTTTCTTT	CASSLGQGKNTEAFF
TRBV11-1	TRBJ2-2	many	-	TGTGCCAGCAGCCAGCACAGGGCCGCGGCCGGGGAGCTGTTTTTT	CASSQHRAAAGELFF
TRBV12-3/TRBV12-4	TRBJ2-3	-	-	TGTGCCAGCAGTTCTACGGGGGGCGTGACAGATACGCAGTATTTT	CASSSTGGVTDTQYF
TRBV5-4	TRBJ1-1	many	-	TGTGCCAGCAGCTTGGCCGTCGGACTGAACACTGAAGCTTTCTTT	CASSLAVGLNTEAFF